The 18 T cell receptor beta chains reported below all come from one sample, sequenced in a study of Ad26.COV2.S vaccination and SARS-CoV-2 variants. As to treatment: some 20 received Ad26.COV2.S at low or high dose, single or two shots; about 5 received placebo; per-sample allocation not given. Vaccine and placebo recipients were sampled on day 63 after the first injection. Assay used: immunoSEQ multiplex PCR; TCRdb lists only in-frame clones, some missing. The sample gives hundreds of thousands of clones, around nine tenths of which show up once; 10% to 15% is in the top ten. Sequences were derived from peripheral blood, sampled in a trial of Ad26.COV2.S vaccine versus placebo. All receptors come from a person between 18 and 60 years old who received the Ad26.COV2.S COVID-19 vaccine or a placebo.

The chain combines TRBV27 with TRBJ2-6; no reliable D call. Germline assignment: CDR1 MNHEY and CDR2 SMNVEV (reference sequence). The length of the CDR3 is 16 residues. V was cut by 7 bases and J by 0 bases, with 13 bases left in between. The CDR3 region is CASKYGSYSGANVLTF. In DNA, the CDR3 is TGTGCCAGCAAGTACGGAAGCTACTCTGGGGCCAACGTCCTGACTTTC.

The V call is TRBV20-1, the J call TRBJ2-7; D is uncertain. This CDR3 is 11 amino acids long. CDR1 DFQATT and CDR2 SNEGSKA come from the germline V gene (reference sequence). Deletions cut 3 bases from V and 9 bases from J, with 12 bases between. For the CDR3, the DNA is TGCAGTGCTAGTAGAGGTCTCGGGCAGTACTTC. This sequence encodes CSASRGLGQYF.

This chain joins TRBV5-4 and TRBJ2-5; 8 bases align to TRBD1. The CDR3 sequence is 15 residues long. The junction had 1 base not matched to a gene; V was cut back by 0 bases and J by 0 bases. Germline CDR1 and CDR2: SGHNT and YYREEE (reference sequence). The chain's CDR3 is CASSLGQGYQETQYF. CDR3 coding DNA: TGTGCCAGCAGCTTGGGACAGGGGTACCAAGAGACCCAGTACTTC.

The chain carries TRBV4-3 and TRBJ2-2, with TRBD2 identical over 8 bases. CDR1 LGHNA and CDR2 YSLEER come from the germline V gene. The CDR3 loop spans 16 amino acids. V lost 4 bases and J lost 4; bases outside the gene matches: 8. CDR3 sequence reads: CASSPTSGRVTGELFF. The DNA of the CDR3 is TGCGCCAGCAGCCCTACCAGCGGGAGAGTCACCGGGGAGCTGTTTTTT.

The V call is TRBV4-3, the J call TRBJ2-2; D not certain. Trimming shortened V by 4 bases and J by 3 bases, and 6 bases separated the two germline ends. The CDR3 contains 13 residues. The germline V gene encodes CDR1 LGHNA and CDR2 YSLEER. This CDR3 is CASSRVDTGELFF. The CDR3 DNA sequence: TGCGCCAGCAGCCGAGTGGACACCGGGGAGCTGTTTTTT.

The chain has TRBV5-4 and TRBJ2-5; 8 nucleotides align to TRBD1. Germline CDR1 and CDR2: SGHNT and YYREEE (reference sequence). The CDR3 consists of 13 residues. Trimming removed 3 bases from V and 5 bases from J; junction bases left unmatched: 3. DNA of the CDR3: TGTGCCAGCAGCTCAGGGGGCGGGGAGACCCAGTACTTC. Translated: CASSSGGGETQYF.

The chain recombines TRBV4-3 with TRBJ2-1; tentatively, D is TRBD2 (6 bases). The CDR3 spans 13 residues. Germline CDR1 reads LGHNA; CDR2 reads YSLEER. V lost 0 bases and J lost 9, with 9 bases in between. The CDR3 nucleotides are TGCGCCAGCAGCCAAGAGAGTAGCGGTGAGCAGTTCTTC. This encodes CASSQESSGEQFF.

CDR3 bases: TGTGCCTGGAGTGTTTTGGGGGGGCTGGGGAATGAAAAACTGTTTTTT. Protein: CAWSVLGGLGNEKLFF. The chain joins TRBV30 to TRBJ1-4, with TRBD1 as a possible D gene (6 bases). The CDR3 covers 16 residues. CDR1 is GTSNPN, CDR2 SVGIG, per germline (reference sequence). Trimming cost V 0 bases and J 5 bases, with 16 bases left between them.

The genes are TRBV7-3 and TRBJ2-3; 10 nucleotides align to TRBD2. Germline V gene lookup returns CDR1 SGHTA and CDR2 FQGTGA. The junction had 5 bases not matched to a gene; V was cut back by 4 bases and J by 4 bases. This CDR3 comprises 15 residues. The chain's CDR3 is CASSSGAGGADTQYF. CDR3 coding DNA: TGTGCCAGCAGCTCCGGAGCGGGAGGGGCAGATACGCAGTATTTT.

The V gene is TRBV19, the J gene TRBJ2-6; D call uncertain. CDR1 and CDR2 (germline): LNHDA, SQIVND (reference sequence). This CDR3 contains 14 residues. V was shortened by 9 bases and J by 2 bases, with 11 bases between the two germline ends. The CDR3 spells CASLNKAGANVLTF. CDR3 coding DNA: TGTGCCAGCCTGAACAAAGCTGGGGCCAACGTCCTGACTTTC.

The chain combines TRBV6-2 or TRBV6-3 with TRBJ1-2; D remains ambiguous. The germline V gene has CDR1 MNHEY and CDR2 SVGEGT. The germline V and J ends were trimmed by 2 bases and 8 bases, with 12 bases remaining between them. CDR3 size: 13 residues. The CDR3 is CASSYPSGVGYTF. The CDR3, as DNA: TGTGCCAGCAGTTACCCCTCAGGTGTGGGCTACACCTTC.

The J gene is TRBJ1-2, the V gene TRBV5-4; no clear D. Germline CDR1 SGHNT, CDR2 YYREEE (reference sequence). The CDR3 is 15 residues long. V lost 0 bases, J lost 6 bases, and 15 bases lay in between. CDR3 sequence: CASSLEAGLNHGYTF. DNA of the CDR3: TGTGCCAGCAGCTTGGAGGCAGGATTAAACCATGGCTACACCTTC.

The J gene is TRBJ2-2, the V gene TRBV24-1; no definite D call. CDR1 and CDR2 from the germline V gene are KGHDR and SFDVKD. The CDR3 covers 14 residues. V was cut by 12 bases and J by 0 bases, with 13 bases left in between. The CDR3 DNA reads TGTGCCCCCTCCGGAGTCGCGAACACCGGGGAGCTGTTTTTT. Its protein product is CAPSGVANTGELFF.

The chain couples TRBV29-1 to TRBJ2-7, with D perhaps matching TRBD1 (6 bases). The germline V gene has CDR1 SQVTM and CDR2 ANQGSEA. This CDR3 region has 14 residues. V lost 7 bases and J 3 bases, leaving 19 bases between the germline ends. CDR3 amino acids: CSALGHPGFYEQYF. The CDR3 DNA reads TGCAGCGCTCTGGGACATCCGGGGTTCTACGAGCAGTACTTC.

The gene calls are TRBV19 and TRBJ2-4, with TRBD2 matching 9 bases. With 2 bases clipped from V and 1 base from J, the junction kept 9 bases outside the gene matches. CDR1 LNHDA and CDR2 SQIVND come from the germline V gene (reference sequence). The CDR3 has 18 amino acids. CDR3 coding DNA: TGTGCCAGTAGTATACTAGCGGGACCCCCGGAGGCCAAAAACATTCAGTACTTC. This gives the protein CASSILAGPPEAKNIQYF. Based on the CDR3 plus reference TRBV19 and TRBJ2-4, the full variable domain is DGGITQSPKYLFRKEGQNVTLSCEQNLNHDAMYWYRQDPGQGLRLIYYSQIVNDFQKGDIAEGYSVSREKKESFPLTVTSAQKNPTAFYLCASSILAGPPEAKNIQYFGAGTRLSVL.

This clone has a single count. The V and J genes are TRBV11-2 and TRBJ2-6, with D perhaps TRBD2 (5 bases). Germline CDR1 is SGHAT and CDR2 is FQNNGV. Trimming stripped 1 base from V and 0 bases from J, with 13 bases between. The CDR3 runs to 18 residues. The CDR3 region is CASSLVRVLLSGANVLTF. The CDR3, as DNA: TGTGCCAGCAGCTTAGTGCGGGTTCTCCTCTCTGGGGCCAACGTCCTGACTTTC.

Only one count was recorded for this clone. The rearrangement links TRBV7-8 to TRBJ1-4; D remains ambiguous. V was pared by 5 bases and J by 4 bases, with 14 bases between. Germline CDR1 and CDR2: SGHVS and FQNEAQ. The CDR3 loop spans 15 amino acids. The CDR3, as DNA: TGTGCCAGCAGCCAGGCGAGGACGGGTAATGAAAAACTGTTTTTT. It codes for CASSQARTGNEKLFF.

This clone was counted once. V and J are TRBV6-5 and TRBJ1-2, with 9 bases aligning to TRBD1. Germline V gene data show CDR1 as MNHEY and CDR2 as SVGAGI. Unmatched junction bases numbered 3, after V lost 6 bases and J lost 4 bases. This CDR3 has 13 residues. The CDR3 nucleotides read TGTGCCAGCAGCCCGGACAGGGGCTATGGCTACACCTTC. This translates into CASSPDRGYGYTF.